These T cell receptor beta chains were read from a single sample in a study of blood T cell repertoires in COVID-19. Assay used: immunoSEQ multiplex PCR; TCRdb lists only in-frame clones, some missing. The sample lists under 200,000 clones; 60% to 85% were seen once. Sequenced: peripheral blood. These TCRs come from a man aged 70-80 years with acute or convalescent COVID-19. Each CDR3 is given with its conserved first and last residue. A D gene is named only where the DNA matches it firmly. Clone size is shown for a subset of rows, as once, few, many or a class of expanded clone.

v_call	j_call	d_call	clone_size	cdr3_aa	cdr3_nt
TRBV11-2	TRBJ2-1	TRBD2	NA	CASSDSGGANEQFF	TGTGCCAGCAGCGATAGCGGGGGGGCCAATGAGCAGTTCTTC
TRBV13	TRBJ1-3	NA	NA	CASSRQASGNTIYF	TGTGCCAGCAGCAGACAGGCCTCTGGAAACACCATATATTTT
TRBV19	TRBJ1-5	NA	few	CASSIDIKVGSYSNQPQHF	TGTGCCAGTAGTATAGATATAAAGGTAGGGAGCTATAGCAATCAGCCCCAGCATTTT
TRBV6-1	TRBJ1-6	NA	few	CASSERGTGDSPLHF	TGTGCCAGCAGTGAACGGGGGACGGGAGATTCACCCCTCCACTTT
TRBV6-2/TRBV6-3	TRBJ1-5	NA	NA	CASSYLLQIGNQPQHF	TGTGCCAGCAGTTACCTGCTCCAGATCGGCAATCAGCCCCAGCATTTT
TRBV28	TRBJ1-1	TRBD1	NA	CASSSPTGADGTEAFF	TGTGCCAGCAGTTCCCCGACAGGGGCCGATGGCACTGAAGCTTTCTTT
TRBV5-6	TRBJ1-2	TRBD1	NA	CASSPGQVNYGYTF	TGTGCCAGCAGCCCTGGACAGGTTAACTATGGCTACACCTTC
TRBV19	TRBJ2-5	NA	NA	CASNRPGESAQYF	TGTGCCAGTAATAGGCCGGGGGAATCGGCCCAGTACTTC
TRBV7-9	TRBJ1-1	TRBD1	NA	CASSLTGDTEAFF	TGTGCCAGCAGCTTGACAGGGGACACTGAAGCTTTCTTT
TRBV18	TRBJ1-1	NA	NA	CASSPLEGATEAFF	TGTGCCAGCTCACCACTCGAGGGTGCCACTGAAGCTTTCTTT
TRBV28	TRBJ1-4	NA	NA	CASSLLSGGTNEKLFF	TGTGCCAGCAGTCTCCTTTCGGGAGGGACTAATGAAAAACTGTTTTTT
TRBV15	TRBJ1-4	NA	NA	CATSRDPNEKLFF	TGTGCCACCAGCAGAGATCCGAATGAAAAACTGTTTTTT
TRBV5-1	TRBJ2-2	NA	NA	CASSFQNTGELFF	TGCGCCAGCAGCTTCCAGAACACCGGGGAGCTGTTTTTT
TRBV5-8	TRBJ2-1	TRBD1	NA	CASSLGLGTGTNNEQFF	TGTGCCAGCAGCTTGGGACTTGGGACAGGAACCAACAATGAGCAGTTCTTC
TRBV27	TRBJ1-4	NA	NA	CAGRGGYEKLFF	TGTGCGGGGAGGGGAGGTTATGAAAAACTGTTTTTT
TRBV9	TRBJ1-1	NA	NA	CASSVETDGYTEAFF	TGTGCCAGCAGCGTAGAGACTGACGGATACACTGAAGCTTTCTTT
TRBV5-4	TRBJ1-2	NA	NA	CASSFLGTPDLYGYTF	TGTGCCAGCAGCTTTCTCGGGACACCGGACCTTTATGGCTACACCTTC
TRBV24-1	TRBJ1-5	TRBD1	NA	CATSVEGADQPQHF	TGTGCCACCAGTGTTGAGGGGGCAGATCAGCCCCAGCATTTT
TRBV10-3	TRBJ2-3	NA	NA	CAISETGRDTQYF	TGTGCCATCAGTGAGACAGGGAGAGATACGCAGTATTTT
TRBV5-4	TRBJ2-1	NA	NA	CASSPLGTGDEQFF	TGTGCCAGCAGCCCGCTTGGTACGGGAGATGAGCAGTTCTTC
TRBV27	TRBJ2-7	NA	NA	CASSFSVVPYEQYF	TGTGCCAGCAGTTTTTCAGTCGTTCCCTACGAGCAGTACTTC
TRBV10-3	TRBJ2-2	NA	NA	CAISEIGAVNTGELFF	TGTGCCATCAGTGAGATAGGGGCTGTTAACACCGGGGAGCTGTTTTTT
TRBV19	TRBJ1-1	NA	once	CASKRVNTEAFF	TGTGCCAGTAAACGGGTGAACACTGAAGCTTTCTTT
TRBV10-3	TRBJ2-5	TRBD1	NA	CAIRDRGRETQYF	TGTGCCATCAGGGACAGGGGGCGGGAGACCCAGTACTTC
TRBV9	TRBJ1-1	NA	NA	CASSVQGQTEAFF	TGTGCCAGCAGCGTACAGGGGCAAACTGAAGCTTTCTTT
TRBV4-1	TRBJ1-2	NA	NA	CASSAQTVNYGYTF	TGCGCCAGCAGCGCCCAGACAGTTAACTATGGCTACACCTTC
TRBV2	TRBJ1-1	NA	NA	CASSGGRSTEAFF	TGTGCCAGCAGTGGGGGCAGAAGCACTGAAGCTTTCTTT
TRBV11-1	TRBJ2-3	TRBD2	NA	CASSVAGGSTDTQYF	TGTGCCAGCAGTGTAGCGGGGGGGTCCACAGATACGCAGTATTTT
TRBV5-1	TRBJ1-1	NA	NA	CASSQVDNTREAFF	TGCGCCAGCAGCCAGGTGGACAATACCAGGGAAGCTTTCTTT
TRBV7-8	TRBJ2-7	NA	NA	CATSRGAHSYEQYF	TGTGCCACCTCTCGGGGGGCCCACTCCTACGAGCAGTACTTC
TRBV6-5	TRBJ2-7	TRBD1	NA	CASSLTGTGSTYEQYF	TGTGCCAGCAGTTTGACCGGGACAGGGTCGACCTACGAGCAGTACTTC